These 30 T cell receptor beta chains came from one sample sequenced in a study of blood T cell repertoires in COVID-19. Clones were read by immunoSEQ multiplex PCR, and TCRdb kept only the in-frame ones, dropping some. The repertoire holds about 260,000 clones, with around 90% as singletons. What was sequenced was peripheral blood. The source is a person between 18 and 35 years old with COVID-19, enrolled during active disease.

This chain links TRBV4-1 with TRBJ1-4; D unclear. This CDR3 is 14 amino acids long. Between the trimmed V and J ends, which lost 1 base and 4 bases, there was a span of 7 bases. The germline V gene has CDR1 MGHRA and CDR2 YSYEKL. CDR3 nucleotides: TGCGCCAGCAGCCAAGGGGAGGGTAATGAAAAACTGTTTTTT. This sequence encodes CASSQGEGNEKLFF.

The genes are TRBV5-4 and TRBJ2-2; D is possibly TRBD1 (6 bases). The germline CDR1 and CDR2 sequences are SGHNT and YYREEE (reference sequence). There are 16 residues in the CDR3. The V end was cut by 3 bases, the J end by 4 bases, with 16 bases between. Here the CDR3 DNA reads TGTGCCAGCAGCTCCCCGGGGAGAGGGGGCACCGGGGAGCTGTTTTTT. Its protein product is CASSSPGRGGTGELFF. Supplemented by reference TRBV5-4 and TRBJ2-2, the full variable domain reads ETGVTQSPTHLIKTRGQQVTLRCSSQSGHNTVSWYQQALGQGPQFIFQYYREEENGRGNFPPRFSGLQFPNYSSELNVNALELDDSALYLCASSSPGRGGTGELFFGEGSRLTVL.

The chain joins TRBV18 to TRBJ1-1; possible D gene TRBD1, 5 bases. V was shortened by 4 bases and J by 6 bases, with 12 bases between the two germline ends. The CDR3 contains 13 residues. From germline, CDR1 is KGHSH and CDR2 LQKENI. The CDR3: CASSQTGGAEAFF. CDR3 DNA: TGTGCCAGCTCACAGACGGGAGGGGCTGAAGCTTTCTTT.

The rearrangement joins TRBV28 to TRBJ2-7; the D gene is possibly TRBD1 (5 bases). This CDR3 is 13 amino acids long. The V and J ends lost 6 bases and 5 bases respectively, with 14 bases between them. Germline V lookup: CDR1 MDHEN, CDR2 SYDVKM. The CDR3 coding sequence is TGTGCCAGCAGACCGCAGGGTTCCCACGAGCAGTACTTC. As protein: CASRPQGSHEQYF.

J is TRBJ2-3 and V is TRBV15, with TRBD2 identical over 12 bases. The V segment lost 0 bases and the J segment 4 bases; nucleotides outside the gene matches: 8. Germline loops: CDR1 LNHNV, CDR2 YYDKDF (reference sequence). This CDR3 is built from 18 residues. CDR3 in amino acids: CATSRDRTSGTGSDTQYF. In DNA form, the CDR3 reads TGTGCCACCAGCAGAGATCGGACTAGCGGGACCGGTTCAGATACGCAGTATTTT.

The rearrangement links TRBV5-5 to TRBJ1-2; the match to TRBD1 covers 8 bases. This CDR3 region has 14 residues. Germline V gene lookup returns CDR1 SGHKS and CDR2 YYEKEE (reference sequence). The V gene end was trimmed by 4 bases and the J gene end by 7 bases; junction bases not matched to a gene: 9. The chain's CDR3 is CASSPEQGESGYTF. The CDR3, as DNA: TGTGCCAGCAGCCCGGAACAGGGGGAGAGTGGCTACACCTTC.

The CDR3 region has the DNA TGTGCCAGCAGCTTCACAGGGACGGAGCCCCAGCATTTT. Its translation: CASSFTGTEPQHF. This chain uses TRBV7-2 with TRBJ1-5, with a possible D match to TRBD1 (6 bases). The CDR3 has 13 residues. Germline assignment: CDR1 SGHTA and CDR2 FQGNSA. Between the trimmed V and J ends, which lost 3 bases and 8 bases, there was a span of 11 bases.

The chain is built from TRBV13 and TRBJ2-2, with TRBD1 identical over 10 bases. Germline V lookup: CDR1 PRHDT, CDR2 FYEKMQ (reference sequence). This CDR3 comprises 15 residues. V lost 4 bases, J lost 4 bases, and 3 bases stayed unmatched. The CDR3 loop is CASSSRDRGTGELFF. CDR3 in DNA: TGTGCCAGCAGCTCTAGGGACAGGGGCACCGGGGAGCTGTTTTTT.

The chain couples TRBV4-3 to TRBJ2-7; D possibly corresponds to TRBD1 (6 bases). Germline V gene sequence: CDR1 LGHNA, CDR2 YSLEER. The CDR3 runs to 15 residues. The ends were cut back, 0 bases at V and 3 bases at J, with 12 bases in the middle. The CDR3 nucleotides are TGCGCCAGCAGCCAAGAAGGGGAACAGGGCTACGAGCAGTACTTC. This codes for CASSQEGEQGYEQYF.

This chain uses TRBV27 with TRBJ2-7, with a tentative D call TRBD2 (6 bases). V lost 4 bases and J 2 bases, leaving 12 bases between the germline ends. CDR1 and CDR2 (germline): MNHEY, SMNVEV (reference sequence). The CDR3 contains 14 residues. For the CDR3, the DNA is TGTGCCAGCAGTTCGGGACTCATGGCCTACGAGCAGTACTTC. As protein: CASSSGLMAYEQYF.

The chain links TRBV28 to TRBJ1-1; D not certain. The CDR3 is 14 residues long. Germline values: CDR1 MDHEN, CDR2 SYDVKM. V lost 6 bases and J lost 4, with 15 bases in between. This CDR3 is CASSPSRETTEAFF. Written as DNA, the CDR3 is TGTGCCAGCAGCCCTAGCCGGGAGACCACTGAAGCTTTCTTT.

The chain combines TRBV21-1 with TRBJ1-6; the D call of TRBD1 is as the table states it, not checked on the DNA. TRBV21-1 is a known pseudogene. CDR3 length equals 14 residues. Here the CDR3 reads CASSKLPSKDTLHF. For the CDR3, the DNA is TGTGCCAGCAGCAAATTGCCGTCCAAGGACACCCTCCACTTT.

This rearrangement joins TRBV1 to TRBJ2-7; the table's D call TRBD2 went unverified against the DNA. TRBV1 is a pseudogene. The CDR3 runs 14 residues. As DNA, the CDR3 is TGCACCAGCAGGAGGGGGACTAGCTTGCACGAGCAGTACTTC. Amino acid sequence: CTSRRGTSLHEQYF.

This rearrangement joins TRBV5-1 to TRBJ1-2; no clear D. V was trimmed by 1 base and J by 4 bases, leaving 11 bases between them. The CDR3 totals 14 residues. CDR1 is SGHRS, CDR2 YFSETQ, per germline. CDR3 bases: TGCGCCAGCAGCTTGTTAACGGGGAGCTATGGCTACACCTTC. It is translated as CASSLLTGSYGYTF. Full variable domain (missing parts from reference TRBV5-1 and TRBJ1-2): KAGVTQTPRYLIKTRGQQVTLSCSPISGHRSVSWYQQTPGQGLQFLFEYFSETQRNKGNFPGRFSGRQFSNSRSEMNVSTLELGDSALYLCASSLLTGSYGYTFGSGTRLTVV.

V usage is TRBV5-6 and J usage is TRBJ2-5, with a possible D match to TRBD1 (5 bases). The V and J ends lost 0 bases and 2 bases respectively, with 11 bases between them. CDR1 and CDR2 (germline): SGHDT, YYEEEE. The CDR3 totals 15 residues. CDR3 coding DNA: TGTGCCAGCAGCTTGGTACAGGTAGAACAAGAGACCCAGTACTTC. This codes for CASSLVQVEQETQYF.

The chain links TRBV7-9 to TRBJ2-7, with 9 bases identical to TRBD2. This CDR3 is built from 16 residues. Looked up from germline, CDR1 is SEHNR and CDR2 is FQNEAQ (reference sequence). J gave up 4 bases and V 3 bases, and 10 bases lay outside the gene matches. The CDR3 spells CASSFPQASGAYEQYF. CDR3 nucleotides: TGTGCCAGCAGCTTTCCCCAGGCTAGCGGGGCTTACGAGCAGTACTTC.

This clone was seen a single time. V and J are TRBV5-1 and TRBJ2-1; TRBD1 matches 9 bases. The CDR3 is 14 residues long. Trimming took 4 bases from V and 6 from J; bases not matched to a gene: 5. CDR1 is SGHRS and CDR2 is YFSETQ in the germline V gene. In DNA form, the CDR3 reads TGCGCCAGCAGCGGGGGGACAGGGTTCAATGAGCAGTTCTTC. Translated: CASSGGTGFNEQFF.

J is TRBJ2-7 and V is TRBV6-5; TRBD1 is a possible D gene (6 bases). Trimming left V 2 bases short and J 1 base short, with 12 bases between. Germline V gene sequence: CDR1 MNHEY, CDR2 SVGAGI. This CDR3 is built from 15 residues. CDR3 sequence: CASSYTRQASYEQYF. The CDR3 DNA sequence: TGTGCCAGCAGTTACACTCGACAGGCTTCCTACGAGCAGTACTTC.

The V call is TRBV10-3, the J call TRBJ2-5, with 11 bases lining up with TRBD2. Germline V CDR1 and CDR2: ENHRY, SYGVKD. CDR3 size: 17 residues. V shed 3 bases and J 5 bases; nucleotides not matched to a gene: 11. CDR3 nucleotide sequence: TGTGCCATCAGTGATAGGCGACTAGCGGGATCTTTGGAGACCCAGTACTTC. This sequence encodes CAISDRRLAGSLETQYF.

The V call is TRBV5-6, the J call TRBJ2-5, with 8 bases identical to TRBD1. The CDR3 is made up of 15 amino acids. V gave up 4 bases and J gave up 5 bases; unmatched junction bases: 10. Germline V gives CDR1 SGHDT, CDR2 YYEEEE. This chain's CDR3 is CASSPSGQGRETQYF. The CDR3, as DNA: TGTGCCAGCAGCCCGAGCGGACAGGGTCGCGAGACCCAGTACTTC.

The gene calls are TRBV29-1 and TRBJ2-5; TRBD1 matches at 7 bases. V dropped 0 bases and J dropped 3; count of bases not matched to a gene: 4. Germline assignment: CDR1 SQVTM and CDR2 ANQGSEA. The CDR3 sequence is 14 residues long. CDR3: CSVEDIGTEETQYF. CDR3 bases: TGCAGCGTTGAAGATATAGGGACAGAAGAGACCCAGTACTTC.

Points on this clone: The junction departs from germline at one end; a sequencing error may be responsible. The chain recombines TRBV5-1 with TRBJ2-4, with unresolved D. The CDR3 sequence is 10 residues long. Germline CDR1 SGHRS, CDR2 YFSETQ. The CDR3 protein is CASSLNSINF. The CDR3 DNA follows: TGCGCCAGCAGCCTAAACAGTATTAACTTC.

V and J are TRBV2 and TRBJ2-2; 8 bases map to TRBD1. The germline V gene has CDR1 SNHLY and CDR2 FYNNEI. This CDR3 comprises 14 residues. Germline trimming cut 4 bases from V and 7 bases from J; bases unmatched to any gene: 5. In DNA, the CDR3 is TGTGCCAGCAGTGGACAGGGGTGGGGCGGGGAGCTGTTTTTT. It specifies CASSGQGWGGELFF.

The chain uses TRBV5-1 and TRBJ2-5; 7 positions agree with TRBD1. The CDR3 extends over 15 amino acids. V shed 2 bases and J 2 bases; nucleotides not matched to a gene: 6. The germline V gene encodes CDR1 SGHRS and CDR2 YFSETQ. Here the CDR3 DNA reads TGCGCCAGCAGCTTAAGACAGGGTGGGCAAGAGACCCAGTACTTC. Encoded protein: CASSLRQGGQETQYF.

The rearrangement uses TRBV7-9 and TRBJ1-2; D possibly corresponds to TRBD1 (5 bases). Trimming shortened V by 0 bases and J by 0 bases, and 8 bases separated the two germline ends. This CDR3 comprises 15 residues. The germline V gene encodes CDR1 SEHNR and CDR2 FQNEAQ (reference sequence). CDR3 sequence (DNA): TGTGCCAGCAGCTTAGCACAGGATACTAACTATGGCTACACCTTC. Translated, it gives CASSLAQDTNYGYTF.

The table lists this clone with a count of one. The chain's CDR3 is CASSLGTAYTEAFF. For the CDR3, the DNA is TGTGCCAGCAGCCTTGGGACAGCCTACACTGAAGCTTTCTTT. This chain joins TRBV14 and TRBJ1-1; 7 positions match TRBD1. Germline V gene lookup returns CDR1 SGHDN and CDR2 FVKESK. V lost 4 bases and J lost 3; bases outside the gene matches: 5. The CDR3 is made up of 14 amino acids.

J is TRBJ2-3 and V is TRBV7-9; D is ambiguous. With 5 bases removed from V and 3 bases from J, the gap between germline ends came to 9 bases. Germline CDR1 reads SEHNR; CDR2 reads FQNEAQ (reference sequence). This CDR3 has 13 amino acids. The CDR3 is CASSQSRTDTQYF. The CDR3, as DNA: TGTGCCAGCAGCCAATCCAGAACAGATACGCAGTATTTT.

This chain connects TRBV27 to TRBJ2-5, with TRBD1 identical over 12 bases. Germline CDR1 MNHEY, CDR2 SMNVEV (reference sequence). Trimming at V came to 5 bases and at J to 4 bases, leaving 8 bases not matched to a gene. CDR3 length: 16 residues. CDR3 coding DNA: TGTGCCAGCAGTAGGGGGACAGGGGGCTTGGGAGAGACCCAGTACTTC. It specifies CASSRGTGGLGETQYF.

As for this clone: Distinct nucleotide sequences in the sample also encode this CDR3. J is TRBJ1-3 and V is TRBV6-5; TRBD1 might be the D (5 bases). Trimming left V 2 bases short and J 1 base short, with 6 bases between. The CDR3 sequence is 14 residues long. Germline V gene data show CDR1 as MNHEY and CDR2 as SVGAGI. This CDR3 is CASSYQGSGNTIYF. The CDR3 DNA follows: TGTGCCAGCAGTTACCAGGGTTCTGGAAACACCATATATTTT.

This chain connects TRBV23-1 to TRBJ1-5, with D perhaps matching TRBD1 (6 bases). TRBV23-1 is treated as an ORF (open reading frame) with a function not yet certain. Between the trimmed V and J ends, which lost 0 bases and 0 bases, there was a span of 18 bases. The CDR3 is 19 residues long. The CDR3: CASSQSPGTGKDSNQPQHF. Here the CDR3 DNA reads TGCGCCAGCAGTCAATCTCCGGGTACAGGGAAGGATAGCAATCAGCCCCAGCATTTT.